A single sample is the source of the 7 T cell receptor beta chains below, sequenced in a study of cytomegalovirus exposure and HLA in healthy donors (dated by TCRdb to about 2017). Libraries came from the immunoSEQ multiplex PCR assay. The multiplex PCR relied on a mix of 60 forward primers for TCR Vbeta segments and 13 reverse primers for TCR Jbeta segments. The clones in this table, taken by TCRdb from immuneACCESS, are in-frame only. Not every clone is retained; where verified, under half of the shortfall comes from an unresolved V gene, and the cause of the rest is unknown. This sample is represented by some 150,000 clones; 80% to 90% of them were singletons. About 5% of the sample goes to the ten largest clones. The specimen sequenced was PBMCs. These receptors came from a woman aged 25-40 years in good health and CMV-seronegative.

Regarding this clone: The junction does not match germline at one end; this may be a read error. This rearrangement joins TRBV7-9 to TRBJ1-5; the D is unclear. The germline V gene has CDR1 SEHNR and CDR2 FQNEAQ (reference sequence). CDR3 length: 12 amino acids. The CDR3 loop is CSSSLVGQPQHF. The CDR3 DNA reads as TGTTCCAGCAGCTTAGTCGGTCAGCCCCAGCATTTT.

This rearrangement joins TRBV28 to TRBJ2-1, with TRBD2 matching over 8 bases. J was trimmed by 8 bases and V by 2 bases; bases with no gene match: 8. Germline CDR1 and CDR2: MDHEN and SYDVKM. The CDR3 extends over 15 amino acids. CDR3 region: CASSLGRGEWDEQFF. The DNA of the CDR3 is TGTGCCAGCAGTTTAGGGCGGGGGGAGTGGGATGAGCAGTTCTTC.

The chain links TRBV4-1 to TRBJ1-1; a possible D gene is TRBD1 (5 bases). The germline V gene has CDR1 MGHRA and CDR2 YSYEKL. Between the trimmed V and J ends, which lost 4 bases and 5 bases, there was a span of 11 bases. The CDR3 consists of 13 residues. In nucleotides, the CDR3 is TGCGCCAGCAGCCCCGACGGGGGGACTGAAGCTTTCTTT. As protein: CASSPDGGTEAFF.

This chain uses TRBV9 with TRBJ1-2; D is perhaps TRBD1 (6 bases). The CDR3 sequence is 13 residues long. From germline, CDR1 is SGDLS and CDR2 YYNGEE. V shed 4 bases and J shed 4 bases, with 11 bases lying between them. The CDR3, as DNA: TGTGCCAGCAGCCAGGACAGTTCCTATGGCTACACCTTC. Its translation: CASSQDSSYGYTF.

The table lists this clone with a count of one. The rearrangement links TRBV5-1 to TRBJ1-6; D is unresolved. Per the germline V gene, CDR1 is SGHRS and CDR2 is YFSETQ. This CDR3 comprises 15 residues. With 5 bases removed from V and 4 bases from J, the gap between germline ends came to 13 bases. CDR3 residues: CASRAPGPYNSPLHF. The CDR3 region has the DNA TGCGCCAGCAGGGCCCCAGGTCCTTATAATTCACCCCTCCACTTT. The full variable domain, its missing parts supplied by reference TRBV5-1 and TRBJ1-6, is KAGVTQTPRYLIKTRGQQVTLSCSPISGHRSVSWYQQTPGQGLQFLFEYFSETQRNKGNFPGRFSGRQFSNSRSEMNVSTLELGDSALYLCASRAPGPYNSPLHFGNGTRLTVT.

The CDR3 is CAWRVTGGSYGYTF. In nucleotides, the CDR3 is TGTGCCTGGAGAGTCACAGGGGGCAGCTATGGCTACACCTTC. The chain employs TRBV30 and TRBJ1-2; TRBD1 matches at 9 bases. After removal of 3 bases from V and 4 bases from J, the junction contained 6 bases not matched to a gene. The CDR3 has 14 residues. Germline V lookup: CDR1 GTSNPN, CDR2 SVGIG (reference sequence).

The chain combines TRBV5-4 with TRBJ2-6; D possibly corresponds to TRBD1 (6 bases). CDR3 length equals 15 residues. Germline V gene data show CDR1 as SGHNT and CDR2 as YYREEE (reference sequence). V lost 2 bases and J 2 bases, leaving 8 bases between the germline ends. The DNA of the CDR3 is TGTGCCAGCAGCTTACAGGGTGCTGGGGCCAACGTCCTGACTTTC. It translates to CASSLQGAGANVLTF.